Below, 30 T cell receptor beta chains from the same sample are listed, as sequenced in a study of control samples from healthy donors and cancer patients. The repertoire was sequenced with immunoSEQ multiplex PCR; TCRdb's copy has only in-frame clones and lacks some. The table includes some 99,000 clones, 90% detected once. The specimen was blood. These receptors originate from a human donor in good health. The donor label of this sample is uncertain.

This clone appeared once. Written as DNA, the CDR3 is TGCGCCAGCAGTGAGCGTCAGGATAATTCACCCCTCCACTTT. Translated, it gives CASSERQDNSPLHF. This chain joins TRBV10-2 and TRBJ1-6; no definite D call. The germline V gene has CDR1 WSHSY and CDR2 SAAADI. This CDR3 is built from 14 residues. V was trimmed by 2 bases and J by 5 bases, leaving 7 bases between them.

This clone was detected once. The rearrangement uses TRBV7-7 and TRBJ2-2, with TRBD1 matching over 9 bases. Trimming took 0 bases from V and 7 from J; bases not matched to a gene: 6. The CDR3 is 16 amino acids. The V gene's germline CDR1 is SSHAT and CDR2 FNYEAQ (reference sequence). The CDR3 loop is CASSLALDRGNGELFF. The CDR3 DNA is TGTGCCAGCAGCTTAGCCCTAGACAGGGGGAACGGGGAGCTGTTTTTT. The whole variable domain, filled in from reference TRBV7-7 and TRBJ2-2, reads GAGVSQSPRYKVTKRGQDVTLRCDPISSHATLYWYQQALGQGPEFLTYFNYEAQPDKSGLPSDRFSAERPEGSISTLTIQRTEQRDSAMYRCASSLALDRGNGELFFGEGSRLTVL.

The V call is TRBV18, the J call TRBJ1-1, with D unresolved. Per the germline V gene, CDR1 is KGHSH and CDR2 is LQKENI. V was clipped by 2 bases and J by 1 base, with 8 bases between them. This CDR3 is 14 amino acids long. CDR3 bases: TGTGCCAGCTCACCAAGCACGGAGAACACTGAAGCTTTCTTT. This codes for CASSPSTENTEAFF.

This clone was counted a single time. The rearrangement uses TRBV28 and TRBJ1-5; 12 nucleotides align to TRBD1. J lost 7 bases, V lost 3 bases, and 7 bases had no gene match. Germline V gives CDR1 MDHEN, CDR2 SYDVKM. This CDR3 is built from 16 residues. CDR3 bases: TGTGCCAGCAGTTTTACGGGACAGGGGGCAATCCAGCCCCAGCATTTT. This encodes CASSFTGQGAIQPQHF. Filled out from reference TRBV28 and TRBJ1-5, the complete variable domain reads DVKVTQSSRYLVKRTGEKVFLECVQDMDHENMFWYRQDPGLGLRLIYFSYDVKMKEKGDIPEGYSVSREKKERFSLILESASTNQTSMYLCASSFTGQGAIQPQHFGDGTRLSIL.

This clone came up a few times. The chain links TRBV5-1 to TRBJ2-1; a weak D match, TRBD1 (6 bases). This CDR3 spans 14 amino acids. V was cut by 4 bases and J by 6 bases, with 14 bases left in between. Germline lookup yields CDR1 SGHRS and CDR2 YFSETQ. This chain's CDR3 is CASSTQGGTNEQFF. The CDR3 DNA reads TGCGCCAGCAGCACTCAAGGGGGAACCAATGAGCAGTTCTTC.

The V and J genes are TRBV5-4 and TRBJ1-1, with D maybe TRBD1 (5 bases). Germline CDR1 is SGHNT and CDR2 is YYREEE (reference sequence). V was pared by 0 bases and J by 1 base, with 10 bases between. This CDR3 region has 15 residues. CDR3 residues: CASSLEQAKNTEAFF. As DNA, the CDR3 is TGTGCCAGCAGCTTGGAACAGGCCAAGAACACTGAAGCTTTCTTT.

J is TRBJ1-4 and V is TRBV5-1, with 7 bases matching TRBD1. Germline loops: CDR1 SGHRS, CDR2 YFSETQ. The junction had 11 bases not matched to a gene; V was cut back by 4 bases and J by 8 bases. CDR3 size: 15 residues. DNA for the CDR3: TGCGCCAGCAGCAGAGTACAGGGGACGGAAGAAAAACTGTTTTTT. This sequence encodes CASSRVQGTEEKLFF.

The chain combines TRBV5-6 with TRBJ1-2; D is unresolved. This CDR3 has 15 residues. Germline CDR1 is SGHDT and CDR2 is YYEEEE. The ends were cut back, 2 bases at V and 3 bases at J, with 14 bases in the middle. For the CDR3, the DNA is TGTGCCAGCAGCTTTTTGGGTAACCAGGACTATGGCTACACCTTC. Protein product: CASSFLGNQDYGYTF.

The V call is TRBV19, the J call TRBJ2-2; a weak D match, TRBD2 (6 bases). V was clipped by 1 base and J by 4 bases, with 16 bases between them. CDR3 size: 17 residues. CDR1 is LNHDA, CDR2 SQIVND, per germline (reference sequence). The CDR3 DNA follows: TGTGCCAGTAGTATAGTCGGGGGAACGGGAAGCACCGGGGAGCTGTTTTTT. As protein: CASSIVGGTGSTGELFF.

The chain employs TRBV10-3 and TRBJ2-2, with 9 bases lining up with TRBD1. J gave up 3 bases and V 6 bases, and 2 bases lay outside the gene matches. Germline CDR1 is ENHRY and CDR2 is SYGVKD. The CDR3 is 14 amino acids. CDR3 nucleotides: TGTGCCATCAGCCGGACAGGGGACACCGGGGAGCTGTTTTTT. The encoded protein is CAISRTGDTGELFF.

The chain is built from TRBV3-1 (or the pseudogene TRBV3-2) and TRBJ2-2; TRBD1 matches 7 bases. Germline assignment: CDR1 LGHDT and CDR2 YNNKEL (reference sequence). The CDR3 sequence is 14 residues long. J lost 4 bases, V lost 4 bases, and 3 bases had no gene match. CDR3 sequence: CASSPQGFTGELFF. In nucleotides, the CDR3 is TGTGCCAGCAGCCCACAGGGGTTCACCGGGGAGCTGTTTTTT.

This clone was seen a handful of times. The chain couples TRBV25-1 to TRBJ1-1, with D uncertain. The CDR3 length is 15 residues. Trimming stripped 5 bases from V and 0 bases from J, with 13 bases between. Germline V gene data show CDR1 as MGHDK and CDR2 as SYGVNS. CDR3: CASSPRHDMNTEAFF. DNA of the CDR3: TGTGCCAGCAGTCCTCGACACGACATGAACACTGAAGCTTTCTTT.

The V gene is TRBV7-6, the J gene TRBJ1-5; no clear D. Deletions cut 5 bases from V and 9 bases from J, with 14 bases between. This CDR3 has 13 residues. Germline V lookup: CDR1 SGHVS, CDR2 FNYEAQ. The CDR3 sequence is CASSPQAWGPQHF. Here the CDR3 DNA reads TGTGCCAGCAGCCCCCAGGCCTGGGGGCCCCAGCATTTT.

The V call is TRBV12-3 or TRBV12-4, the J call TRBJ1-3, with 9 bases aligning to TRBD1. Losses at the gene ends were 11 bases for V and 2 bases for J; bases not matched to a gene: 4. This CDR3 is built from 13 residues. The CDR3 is CAADRGTGNTIYF. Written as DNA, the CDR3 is TGTGCCGCGGACAGGGGAACTGGAAACACCATATATTTT.

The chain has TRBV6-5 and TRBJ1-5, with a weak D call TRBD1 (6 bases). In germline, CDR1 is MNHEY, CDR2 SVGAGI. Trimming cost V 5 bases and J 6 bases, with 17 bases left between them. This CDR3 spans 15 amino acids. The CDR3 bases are TGTGCCAGCAGTCCCACAGGGTTTGAGGGTCAGCCCCAGCATTTT. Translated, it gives CASSPTGFEGQPQHF.

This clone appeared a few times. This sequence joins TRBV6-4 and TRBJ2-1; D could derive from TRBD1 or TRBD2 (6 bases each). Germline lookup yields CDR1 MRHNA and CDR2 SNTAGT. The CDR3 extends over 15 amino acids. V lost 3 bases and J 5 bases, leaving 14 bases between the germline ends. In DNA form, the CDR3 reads TGTGCCAGCAGTGAACGGGGGCGAAGAGACAATGAGCAGTTCTTC. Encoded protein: CASSERGRRDNEQFF.

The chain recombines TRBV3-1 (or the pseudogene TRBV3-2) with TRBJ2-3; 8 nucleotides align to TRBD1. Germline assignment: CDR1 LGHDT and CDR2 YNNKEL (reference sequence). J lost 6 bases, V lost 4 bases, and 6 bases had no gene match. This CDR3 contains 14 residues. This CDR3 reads CASSLARTGDTQYF. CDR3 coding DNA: TGTGCCAGCAGCCTTGCAAGGACAGGGGATACGCAGTATTTT.

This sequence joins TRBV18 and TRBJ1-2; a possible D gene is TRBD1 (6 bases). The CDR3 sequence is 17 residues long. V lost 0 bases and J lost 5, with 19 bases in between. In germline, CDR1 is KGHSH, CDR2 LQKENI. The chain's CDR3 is CASSPPGTDYREYGYTF. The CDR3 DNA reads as TGTGCCAGCTCACCACCGGGGACCGACTACAGGGAGTATGGCTACACCTTC.

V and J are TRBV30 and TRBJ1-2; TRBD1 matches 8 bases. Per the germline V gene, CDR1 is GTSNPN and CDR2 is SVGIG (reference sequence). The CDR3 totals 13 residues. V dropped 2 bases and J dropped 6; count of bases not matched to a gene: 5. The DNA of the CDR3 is TGTGCCTGGAGTTCCCAGGGGGCGGATGGCTACACCTTC. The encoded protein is CAWSSQGADGYTF. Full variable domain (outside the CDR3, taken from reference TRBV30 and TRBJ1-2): SQTIHQWPATLVQPVGSPLSLECTVEGTSNPNLYWYRQAAGRGLQLLFYSVGIGQISSEVPQNLSASRPQDRQFILSSKKLLLSDSGFYLCAWSSQGADGYTFGSGTRLTVV.

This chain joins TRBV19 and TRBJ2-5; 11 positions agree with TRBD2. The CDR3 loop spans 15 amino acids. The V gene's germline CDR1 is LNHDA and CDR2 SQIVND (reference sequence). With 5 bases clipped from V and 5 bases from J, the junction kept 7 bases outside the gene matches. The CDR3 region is CASSLAGGTGETQYF. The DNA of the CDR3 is TGTGCCAGTAGTTTAGCGGGGGGGACGGGGGAGACCCAGTACTTC.

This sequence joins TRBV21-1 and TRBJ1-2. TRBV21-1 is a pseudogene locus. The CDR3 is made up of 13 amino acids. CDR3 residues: CASSGPANYGYTF. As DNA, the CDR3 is TGTGCCAGCAGCGGACCAGCTAACTATGGCTACACCTTC.

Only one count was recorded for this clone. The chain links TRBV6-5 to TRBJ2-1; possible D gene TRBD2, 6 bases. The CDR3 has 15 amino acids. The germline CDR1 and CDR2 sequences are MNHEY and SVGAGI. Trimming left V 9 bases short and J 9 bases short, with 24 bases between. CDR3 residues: CASLPGTHPNTEQFF. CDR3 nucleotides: TGTGCCAGTCTTCCCGGGACTCACCCCAATACTGAGCAGTTCTTC.

The CDR3 sequence: CASSQEWGQTGNTIYF. In nucleotides, the CDR3 is TGTGCCAGCAGCCAAGAATGGGGCCAAACTGGAAACACCATATATTTT. The chain couples TRBV3-1 (or the pseudogene TRBV3-2) to TRBJ1-3; tentatively, D is TRBD1 (5 bases). V lost 0 bases to trimming and J lost 2 bases, with 11 bases between them. The germline gives CDR1 LGHDT, CDR2 YNNKEL (reference sequence). This CDR3 is built from 16 residues.

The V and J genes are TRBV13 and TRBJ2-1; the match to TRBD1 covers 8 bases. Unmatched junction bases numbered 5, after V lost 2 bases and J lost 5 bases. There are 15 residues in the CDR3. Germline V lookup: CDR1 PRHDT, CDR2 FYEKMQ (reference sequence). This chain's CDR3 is CASSLYGTGDNEQFF. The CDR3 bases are TGTGCCAGCAGCTTATACGGGACAGGCGACAATGAGCAGTTCTTC.

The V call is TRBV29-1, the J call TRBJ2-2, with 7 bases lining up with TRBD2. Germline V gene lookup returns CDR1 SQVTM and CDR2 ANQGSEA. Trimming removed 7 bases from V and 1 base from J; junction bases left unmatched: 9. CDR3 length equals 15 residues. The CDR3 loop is CSAGAGRLNTGELFF. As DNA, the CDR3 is TGCAGCGCCGGAGCGGGGAGGCTGAACACCGGGGAGCTGTTTTTT.

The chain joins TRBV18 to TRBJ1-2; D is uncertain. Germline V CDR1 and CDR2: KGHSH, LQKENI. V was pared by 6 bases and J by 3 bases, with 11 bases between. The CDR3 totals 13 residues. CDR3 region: CASSLNSDYGYTF. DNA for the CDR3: TGTGCCAGCTCCCTCAACTCTGACTATGGCTACACCTTC.

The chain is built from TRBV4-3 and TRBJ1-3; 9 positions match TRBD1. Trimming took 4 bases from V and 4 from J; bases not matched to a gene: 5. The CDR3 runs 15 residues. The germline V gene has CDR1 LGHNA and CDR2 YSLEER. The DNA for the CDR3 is TGCGCCAGCAGCCCCTCGGGGACAGGGGGAAACACCATATATTTT. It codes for CASSPSGTGGNTIYF.

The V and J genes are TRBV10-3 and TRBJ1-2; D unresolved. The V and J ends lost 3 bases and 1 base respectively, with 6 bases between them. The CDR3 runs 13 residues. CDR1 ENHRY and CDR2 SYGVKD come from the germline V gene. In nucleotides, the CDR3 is TGTGCCATCAGTGAAGCGGGTAACTATGGCTACACCTTC. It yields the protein CAISEAGNYGYTF.

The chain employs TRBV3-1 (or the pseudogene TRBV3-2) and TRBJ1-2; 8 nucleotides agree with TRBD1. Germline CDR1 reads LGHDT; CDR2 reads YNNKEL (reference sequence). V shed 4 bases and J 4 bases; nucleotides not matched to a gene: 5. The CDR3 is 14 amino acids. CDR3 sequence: CASSPLTGAYGYTF. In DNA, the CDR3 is TGTGCCAGCAGCCCGCTGACAGGGGCCTATGGCTACACCTTC.

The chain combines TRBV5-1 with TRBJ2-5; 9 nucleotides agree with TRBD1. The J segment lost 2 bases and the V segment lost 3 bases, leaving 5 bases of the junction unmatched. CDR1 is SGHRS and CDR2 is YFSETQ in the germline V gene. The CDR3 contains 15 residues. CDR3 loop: CASSSTGTGQETQYF. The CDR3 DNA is TGCGCCAGCAGCTCAACCGGGACAGGGCAAGAGACCCAGTACTTC.